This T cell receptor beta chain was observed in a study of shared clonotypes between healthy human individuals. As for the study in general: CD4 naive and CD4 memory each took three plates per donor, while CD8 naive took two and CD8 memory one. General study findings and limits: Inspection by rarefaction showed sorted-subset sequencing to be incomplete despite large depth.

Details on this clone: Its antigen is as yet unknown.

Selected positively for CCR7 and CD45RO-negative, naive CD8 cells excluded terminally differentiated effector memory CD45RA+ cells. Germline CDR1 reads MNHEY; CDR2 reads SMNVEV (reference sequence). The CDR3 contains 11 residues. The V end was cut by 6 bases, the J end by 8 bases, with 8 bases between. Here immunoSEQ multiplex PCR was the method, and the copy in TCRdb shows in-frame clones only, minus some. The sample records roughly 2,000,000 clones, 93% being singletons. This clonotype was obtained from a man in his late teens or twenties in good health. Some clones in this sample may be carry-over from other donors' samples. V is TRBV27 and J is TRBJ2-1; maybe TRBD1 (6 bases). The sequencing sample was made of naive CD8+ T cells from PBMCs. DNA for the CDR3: TGTGCCAGCAGCGAGGGGGATGAGCAGTTCTTC. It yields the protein CASSEGDEQFF.